The next 11 T cell receptor beta chains were all read from a single sample in a study of regulatory and conventional T cells in RAG deficiency. The data were produced by immunoSEQ multiplex PCR, yet TCRdb's version contains in-frame clones alone and is incomplete. This table holds about 46,000 clones, approximately 90% found once. The sorted conventional CD4+ T cells were CD25-low and CD127-high, with genomic DNA sequenced. These data were also filed under a second study, of regulatory T cells. This second report adds: Amplification used 52 TRBV primers and 13 TRBJ primers.

The sequenced material came from CD4+ effector T cells sorted from blood. These receptors all stem from a human donor in good health.

The rearrangement joins TRBV13 to TRBJ1-1; no clear D gene. This CDR3 has 13 amino acids. V was trimmed by 5 bases and J by 1 base, leaving 8 bases between them. CDR1 is PRHDT, CDR2 FYEKMQ, per germline (reference sequence). The CDR3 spells CASSRLQNTEAFF. The CDR3 DNA follows: TGTGCCAGCAGCCGATTACAGAACACTGAAGCTTTCTTT.

The chain carries TRBV7-9 and TRBJ1-5; possible D gene TRBD1, 5 bases. CDR3 length: 13 amino acids. Between the trimmed V and J ends, which lost 5 bases and 4 bases, there was a span of 9 bases. The germline CDR1 and CDR2 sequences are SEHNR and FQNEAQ (reference sequence). CDR3 in amino acids: CASSPQGNQPQHF. The CDR3 DNA is TGTGCCAGCAGCCCGCAGGGTAATCAGCCCCAGCATTTT.

The rearrangement joins TRBV7-2 to TRBJ1-2, with 9 bases fitting TRBD1. V shed 4 bases and J 6 bases; nucleotides not matched to a gene: 6. Germline-derived CDR1 and CDR2 are SGHTA and FQGNSA. The CDR3 has 14 residues. CDR3 coding DNA: TGTGCCAGCAGCTCCGGGACAGGGAAGAATGGCTACACCTTC. Translated, it gives CASSSGTGKNGYTF.

V gene TRBV23-1 combines with J gene TRBJ1-5; 8 bases are a match to TRBD1. TRBV23-1 is marked as an open reading frame, function uncertain. The CDR3 sequence is 15 residues long. Trimming cost V 5 bases and J 3 bases; bases outside gene matches: 6. The CDR3 region has the DNA TGCGCCAGCAGTGGACAGGGTTTTTACAATCAGCCCCAGCATTTT. It encodes CASSGQGFYNQPQHF.

Here the CDR3 DNA reads TGTGCTAGTGGCTACGGACAGGTCGGGACAGATACGCAGTATTTT. The encoded protein is CASGYGQVGTDTQYF. The chain is built from TRBV12-5 and TRBJ2-3; TRBD1 matches at 7 bases. The germline gives CDR1 LGHNT, CDR2 FRNRAP. This CDR3 comprises 15 residues. V shed 6 bases, J shed 3 bases, and the junction held 9 bases outside the gene matches.

The chain combines TRBV28 with TRBJ1-2; D not resolved. Trimming left V 6 bases short and J 4 bases short, with 12 bases between. The germline gives CDR1 MDHEN, CDR2 SYDVKM. CDR3 size: 13 residues. The CDR3 DNA follows: TGTGCCAGCAGCCCCCCGGGTGGCTATGGCTACACCTTC. It encodes CASSPPGGYGYTF.

The CDR3 bases are TGTGCCAGCAGTACAGTGGTAATGGAGACCCAGTACTTC. Its protein is CASSTVVMETQYF. The chain recombines TRBV7-8 with TRBJ2-5; no definite D call. Germline V gene sequence: CDR1 SGHVS, CDR2 FQNEAQ. The CDR3 totals 13 residues. V was clipped by 6 bases and J by 5 bases, with 13 bases between them.

This clone was seen once. This sequence joins TRBV15 and TRBJ2-7; TRBD1 agrees at 8 bases. V was clipped by 0 bases and J by 2 bases; unmatched bases: 9. Germline V gene sequence: CDR1 LNHNV, CDR2 YYDKDF (reference sequence). The CDR3 runs 17 residues. The CDR3, as DNA: TGTGCCACCAGCAGAGATAAAAGGACAGGGAGGACCTACGAGCAGTACTTC. Translation gives CATSRDKRTGRTYEQYF.

The genes are TRBV6-6 and TRBJ2-7; no definite D call. This CDR3 spans 12 amino acids. In germline, CDR1 is MNHNY, CDR2 SVGAGI (reference sequence). V lost 4 bases, J lost 6 bases, and 10 bases lay in between. CDR3 region: CASSFSVSEQYF. Here the CDR3 DNA reads TGTGCCAGCAGTTTTAGTGTTTCCGAGCAGTACTTC.

V gene TRBV2 combines with J gene TRBJ1-1; D may be TRBD1 (5 bases). Germline lookup yields CDR1 SNHLY and CDR2 FYNNEI. The V end lost 3 bases, the J end lost 5 bases, and 16 bases lay between the germline ends. There are 15 residues in the CDR3. The CDR3: CASSEIPGPETEAFF. The DNA of the CDR3 is TGTGCCAGCAGTGAGATACCAGGGCCGGAGACTGAAGCTTTCTTT.

J is TRBJ2-2 and V is TRBV11-2; TRBD1 is a possible D gene (7 bases). Germline V gives CDR1 SGHAT, CDR2 FQNNGV. Deletions cut 2 bases from V and 3 bases from J, with 22 bases between. This CDR3 is 19 amino acids long. The CDR3 sequence is CASSLSIAGGRAYTGELFF. CDR3 DNA sequence: TGTGCCAGCAGCTTAAGCATAGCAGGGGGGAGAGCGTACACCGGGGAGCTGTTTTTT. Using reference TRBV11-2 and TRBJ2-2 for the parts outside the CDR3, the full variable domain is EAGVAQSPRYKIIEKRQSVAFWCNPISGHATLYWYQQILGQGPKLLIQFQNNGVVDDSQLPKDRFSAERLKGVDSTLKIQPAKLEDSAVYLCASSLSIAGGRAYTGELFFGEGSRLTVL.